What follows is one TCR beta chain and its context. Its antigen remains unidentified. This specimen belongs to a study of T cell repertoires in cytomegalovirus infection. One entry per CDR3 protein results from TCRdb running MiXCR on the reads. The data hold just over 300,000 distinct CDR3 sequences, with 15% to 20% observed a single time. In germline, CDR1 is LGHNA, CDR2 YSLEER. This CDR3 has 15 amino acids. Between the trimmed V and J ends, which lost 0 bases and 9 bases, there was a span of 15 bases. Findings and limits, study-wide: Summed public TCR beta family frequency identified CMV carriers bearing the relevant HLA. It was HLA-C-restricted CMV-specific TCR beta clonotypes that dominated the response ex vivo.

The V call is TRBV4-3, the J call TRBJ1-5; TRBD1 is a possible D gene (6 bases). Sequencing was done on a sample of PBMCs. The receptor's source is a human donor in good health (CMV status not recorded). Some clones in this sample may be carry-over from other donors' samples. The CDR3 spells CASSQDLGGARPQHF. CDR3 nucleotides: TGCGCCAGCAGCCAAGATCTAGGGGGGGCCAGGCCCCAGCATTTT.